A single sample is the source of the 32 T cell receptor beta chains below, sequenced in a study of T-cell memory formation after mild COVID-19. TCRdb recomputed calls from the 5' RACE reads with MiXCR, one row per CDR3 protein. Seen here are nearly 110,000 distinct CDR3 sequences, 9.5% to 15% observed once, and the top ten hold 27%. Source material: PBMCs or a T cell subset sorted from them (not recorded which). These receptors all come from an adult woman who had mild COVID-19 (a few samples of this study predate the infection). Cell type and time point are not known.

This clonotype appeared a few times. The chain has TRBV6-5 and TRBJ1-2; 9 positions agree with TRBD1. V dropped 5 bases and J dropped 5; count of bases not matched to a gene: 12. CDR3 length equals 16 residues. Germline loops: CDR1 MNHEY, CDR2 SVGAGI. The CDR3 sequence is CASSPTPGQGTYGYTF. The CDR3 DNA reads TGTGCCAGCAGTCCGACCCCGGGACAGGGCACATATGGCTACACCTTC.

The chain joins TRBV4-1 to TRBJ2-7, with D perhaps matching TRBD1 or TRBD2 (5 bases each). The CDR3 spans 12 residues. Per germline, CDR1 MGHRA and CDR2 YSYEKL. The V and J ends lost 4 bases and 6 bases respectively, with 10 bases between them. DNA for the CDR3: TGCGCCAGCAGCCCCTTGAGGGGCGAGCAGTACTTC. This sequence encodes CASSPLRGEQYF.

This clonotype was picked up one time. The J gene is TRBJ1-6, the V gene TRBV27, with 10 nucleotides matching TRBD1. The V segment lost 5 bases and the J segment 10 bases; nucleotides outside the gene matches: 8. The CDR3 is 15 amino acids. Per the germline V gene, CDR1 is MNHEY and CDR2 is SMNVEV (reference sequence). The CDR3 DNA is TGTGCCAGCAGTATCACGACAGGGGGCGGATCACCCCTCCACTTT. This gives the protein CASSITTGGGSPLHF.

The chain carries TRBV12-3 or TRBV12-4 and TRBJ2-7; D is ambiguous. The CDR3 has 14 residues. The V end was cut by 4 bases, the J end by 1 base, with 11 bases between. The CDR3 nucleotides are TGTGCCAGCAGTTCCCGGGTAGGGTCCTACGAGCAGTACTTC. Protein: CASSSRVGSYEQYF.

This chain joins TRBV7-3 and TRBJ2-1, with unresolved D. This CDR3 contains 12 residues. Between the trimmed V and J ends, which lost 8 bases and 7 bases, there was a span of 12 bases. Germline values: CDR1 SGHTA, CDR2 FQGTGA. Here the CDR3 DNA reads TGTGCCAGCTCGGCCGGGCCAAATGAGCAGTTCTTC. Translated, it gives CASSAGPNEQFF.

The table lists this clonotype with a few counts. The chain couples TRBV25-1 to TRBJ2-3; TRBD1 aligns across 11 bases. The ends lost 7 bases at V and 4 bases at J; junction bases unmatched: 10. This CDR3 is 16 amino acids long. Per germline, CDR1 MGHDK and CDR2 SYGVNS. The CDR3 region is CASTRQGQGVADTQYF. CDR3 coding DNA: TGTGCCAGCACCCGCCAGGGACAGGGGGTCGCAGATACGCAGTATTTT.

This clonotype appeared a few times. This rearrangement joins TRBV7-9 to TRBJ1-1, with 9 bases lining up with TRBD1. Germline V CDR1 and CDR2: SEHNR, FQNEAQ (reference sequence). The CDR3 loop spans 15 amino acids. V shed 5 bases and J 4 bases; nucleotides not matched to a gene: 8. The CDR3: CASSVGQGLTTEAFF. Written as DNA, the CDR3 is TGTGCCAGCAGCGTGGGACAGGGTCTGACCACTGAAGCTTTCTTT. The entire variable domain, with the rest obtained from reference TRBV7-9 and TRBJ1-1, is as follows: DTGVSQNPRHKITKRGQNVTFRCDPISEHNRLYWYRQTLGQGPEFLTYFQNEAQLEKSRLLSDRFSAERPKGSFSTLEIQRTEQGDSAMYLCASSVGQGLTTEAFFGQGTRLTVV.

This clonotype was picked up a small number of times. This chain connects TRBV9 to TRBJ2-1, with a possible D match to TRBD1 (5 bases). The CDR3 sequence is 14 residues long. V lost 0 bases, J lost 9 bases, and 13 bases lay in between. Germline CDR1 and CDR2: SGDLS and YYNGEE. The CDR3 nucleotides are TGTGCCAGCAGCGTAGTCCCCAGGGTCGGTGAGCAGTTCTTC. Amino acid sequence: CASSVVPRVGEQFF.

This clonotype was detected only a few times. The chain carries TRBV12-3 or TRBV12-4 and TRBJ2-7; tentatively, D is TRBD2 (6 bases). V dropped 5 bases and J dropped 6 bases, with 8 bases sitting between them. The CDR3 has 11 residues. The CDR3 spells CASSGGLEQYF. CDR3 bases: TGTGCCAGCAGTGGGGGACTCGAGCAGTACTTC.

This clonotype was counted a few times. V and J are TRBV4-1 and TRBJ1-5, with a tentative D call TRBD1 (5 bases). The ends were cut back, 0 bases at V and 3 bases at J, with 12 bases in the middle. This CDR3 spans 16 amino acids. Germline CDR1 and CDR2: MGHRA and YSYEKL. The CDR3 is CASSQEGPPSNQPQHF. CDR3 DNA sequence: TGCGCCAGCAGCCAAGAGGGACCCCCTTCCAATCAGCCCCAGCATTTT.

Only a few counts were recorded for this clonotype. The rearrangement joins TRBV24-1 to TRBJ2-5, with 11 bases aligning to TRBD1. After removal of 3 bases from V and 5 bases from J, the junction contained 4 bases not matched to a gene. CDR1 and CDR2 from the germline V gene are KGHDR and SFDVKD. The CDR3 covers 15 residues. The CDR3 nucleotides are TGTGCCACCAGTGATCGGACAGGGGGCAGGGAGACCCAGTACTTC. Translated, it gives CATSDRTGGRETQYF.

The chain joins TRBV7-9 to TRBJ1-5; 7 bases are a match to TRBD1. Looked up from germline, CDR1 is SEHNR and CDR2 is FQNEAQ (reference sequence). V gave up 5 bases and J gave up 5 bases; unmatched junction bases: 9. This CDR3 contains 15 residues. CDR3 region: CASSTNRQGHQPQHF. The CDR3 nucleotides read TGTGCCAGCAGCACCAATCGACAGGGTCATCAGCCCCAGCATTTT. Together with reference TRBV7-9 and TRBJ1-5, the CDR3 gives the full variable domain: DTGVSQNPRHKITKRGQNVTFRCDPISEHNRLYWYRQTLGQGPEFLTYFQNEAQLEKSRLLSDRFSAERPKGSFSTLEIQRTEQGDSAMYLCASSTNRQGHQPQHFGDGTRLSIL.

This clonotype was detected a few times. This chain links TRBV10-3 with TRBJ2-1; a possible D gene is TRBD1 (5 bases). Germline-derived CDR1 and CDR2 are ENHRY and SYGVKD. Trimming shortened V by 4 bases and J by 7 bases, and 11 bases separated the two germline ends. This CDR3 comprises 13 residues. The CDR3 coding sequence is TGTGCCATCAGTGGAGGACACCGAAATGAGCAGTTCTTC. Translation: CAISGGHRNEQFF.

The chain joins TRBV3-1 to TRBJ2-5; tentative D call: TRBD1 (6 bases). Germline assignment: CDR1 LGHDT and CDR2 YNNKEL (reference sequence). The CDR3 has 16 amino acids. Trimming took 4 bases from V and 5 from J, leaving 20 bases between them. This CDR3 reads CASSPVGQTIAETQYF. CDR3 nucleotide sequence: TGTGCCAGCAGCCCAGTTGGACAGACAATTGCGGAGACCCAGTACTTC.

V and J are TRBV5-1 and TRBJ2-7; D is unclear. Trimming cost V 0 bases and J 7 bases, with 17 bases left between them. The length of the CDR3 is 15 residues. Germline CDR1 is SGHRS and CDR2 is YFSETQ. The CDR3 DNA sequence: TGCGCCAGCAGCTTGGGCGTCGGCTACCTACGAGAGCAGTACTTC. Residues: CASSLGVGYLREQYF.

This clonotype showed up just a few times. The chain has TRBV25-1 and TRBJ2-7; D uncertain. Germline values: CDR1 MGHDK, CDR2 SYGVNS. This CDR3 is built from 12 residues. Trimming cost V 0 bases and J 7 bases, with 7 bases left between them. The DNA of the CDR3 is TGTGCCAGCAGTGAATACGAAGGGGAGCAGTACTTC. Translating gives CASSEYEGEQYF.

In this sample, this clonotype turned up many times. V usage is TRBV7-8 and J usage is TRBJ2-7; D is tentatively TRBD1 or TRBD2 (5 bases each). The CDR3 has 13 residues. The germline gives CDR1 SGHVS, CDR2 FQNEAQ. Trimming shortened V by 8 bases and J by 3 bases, and 14 bases separated the two germline ends. In nucleotides, the CDR3 is TGTGCCAGCCAATTCGGGACGGACTACGAGCAGTACTTC. Its protein product is CASQFGTDYEQYF.

This clonotype occurred a few times. CDR3 amino acids: CASSLRTGQETQYF. Written as DNA, the CDR3 is TGTGCCAGCAGCCTTCGGACAGGTCAAGAGACCCAGTACTTC. The chain joins TRBV9 to TRBJ2-5; 7 nucleotides align to TRBD1. V was clipped by 4 bases and J by 2 bases; unmatched bases: 5. Germline values: CDR1 SGDLS, CDR2 YYNGEE. The CDR3 runs 14 residues.

This chain connects TRBV7-9 to TRBJ1-1, with no clear D. This CDR3 spans 13 amino acids. Trimming took 0 bases from V and 1 from J, leaving 3 bases between them. Germline V lookup: CDR1 SEHNR, CDR2 FQNEAQ (reference sequence). This CDR3 is CASSLAQNTEAFF. CDR3 nucleotide sequence: TGTGCCAGCAGCTTAGCACAGAACACTGAAGCTTTCTTT. The full variable domain, its missing parts supplied by reference TRBV7-9 and TRBJ1-1, is DTGVSQNPRHKITKRGQNVTFRCDPISEHNRLYWYRQTLGQGPEFLTYFQNEAQLEKSRLLSDRFSAERPKGSFSTLEIQRTEQGDSAMYLCASSLAQNTEAFFGQGTRLTVV.

This clonotype showed up just a few times. V gene TRBV27 combines with J gene TRBJ2-5; unclear D gene. Germline values: CDR1 MNHEY, CDR2 SMNVEV (reference sequence). V lost 6 bases, J lost 4 bases, and 15 bases lay in between. This CDR3 has 14 amino acids. The CDR3 bases are TGTGCCAGCAGCCAACATTCCGTTCGAGAGACCCAGTACTTC. Encoded protein: CASSQHSVRETQYF.

The chain couples TRBV11-2 to TRBJ2-7; D unclear. Germline V lookup: CDR1 SGHAT, CDR2 FQNNGV. CDR3 length: 12 residues. The V end lost 1 base, the J end lost 6 bases, and 7 bases lay between the germline ends. CDR3 DNA sequence: TGTGCCAGCAGCTTAGTCCCCACCGAGCAGTACTTC. Translated: CASSLVPTEQYF.

This clonotype showed up many times. The CDR3 DNA reads as TGTGCCAGCAGCCGTCTAGCGGGGAACTACAATGAGCAGTTCTTC. Translating gives CASSRLAGNYNEQFF. The chain joins TRBV7-6 to TRBJ2-1, with 9 bases matching TRBD2. Germline lookup yields CDR1 SGHVS and CDR2 FNYEAQ. The V segment lost 5 bases and the J segment 3 bases; nucleotides outside the gene matches: 5. The CDR3 spans 15 residues.

This clonotype was detected only a few times. V usage is TRBV7-8 and J usage is TRBJ1-5; the D gene is possibly TRBD1 (6 bases). The length of the CDR3 is 14 residues. The germline V gene has CDR1 SGHVS and CDR2 FQNEAQ. The V gene lost 3 bases and the J gene lost 5 bases, with 11 bases spanning the gap. The CDR3 sequence: CASSLTGDDQPQHF. In nucleotides, the CDR3 is TGTGCCAGCAGCTTGACAGGAGATGATCAGCCCCAGCATTTT.

The genes are TRBV29-1 and TRBJ2-5; D gene unclear. CDR3 length: 10 amino acids. Germline V gene data show CDR1 as SQVTM and CDR2 as ANQGSEA. Trimming took off 4 bases at V and 5 bases at J, with 5 bases between the two ends. CDR3: CSVAPETQYF. In nucleotides, the CDR3 is TGCAGCGTTGCGCCGGAGACCCAGTACTTC.

V gene TRBV3-1 combines with J gene TRBJ1-6, with no clear D. V lost 1 base, J lost 16 bases, and 11 bases lay in between. CDR1 LGHDT and CDR2 YNNKEL come from the germline V gene (reference sequence). This CDR3 has 12 residues. This CDR3 is CASSQGASVLHF. The CDR3, as DNA: TGTGCCAGCAGCCAAGGGGCCAGCGTACTCCACTTT. Full variable domain (rest looked up from reference TRBV3-1 and TRBJ1-6): DTAVSQTPKYLVTQMGNDKSIKCEQNLGHDTMYWYKQDSKKFLKIMFSYNNKELIINETVPNRFSPKSPDKAHLNLHINSLELGDSAVYFCASSQGASVLHFGNGTRLTVT.

V is TRBV6-5 and J is TRBJ2-1, with D maybe TRBD2 (7 bases). The ends were cut back, 8 bases at V and 6 bases at J, with 11 bases in the middle. This CDR3 comprises 12 residues. The germline gives CDR1 MNHEY, CDR2 SVGAGI. The CDR3 DNA follows: TGTGCCAGCCGAGGGGGGGCCAATGAGCAGTTCTTC. Residues: CASRGGANEQFF.

This chain links TRBV9 with TRBJ2-1, with D possibly being TRBD2 (5 bases). The CDR3 has 14 amino acids. V was clipped by 4 bases and J by 6 bases, with 14 bases between them. Germline V lookup: CDR1 SGDLS, CDR2 YYNGEE. As DNA, the CDR3 is TGTGCCAGCAGCTCGGGATCCTACGCCAATGAGCAGTTCTTC. This gives the protein CASSSGSYANEQFF.

Only a few counts were recorded for this clonotype. The chain joins TRBV5-8 to TRBJ2-3, with 10 bases that match TRBD1. CDR1 is SGHTS, CDR2 YDEGEE, per germline. The CDR3 is 18 amino acids. With 0 bases clipped from V and 2 bases from J, the junction kept 9 bases outside the gene matches. CDR3 DNA sequence: TGTGCCAGCAGCTTGGCTCTCCGGACAGGGGGAAACACAGATACGCAGTATTTT. Protein sequence: CASSLALRTGGNTDTQYF.

The chain joins TRBV25-1 to TRBJ1-4; D uncertain. Trimming pared 5 bases from V and 4 bases from J, leaving 11 bases between. The CDR3 is 14 residues long. In germline, CDR1 is MGHDK, CDR2 SYGVNS. CDR3 protein: CASSPSYDNEKLFF. DNA of the CDR3: TGTGCCAGCAGTCCATCCTATGATAATGAAAAACTGTTTTTT.

This clonotype was seen a few times. J is TRBJ2-1 and V is TRBV28, with TRBD2 matching 7 bases. Germline trimming cut 6 bases from V and 5 bases from J; bases unmatched to any gene: 10. Germline CDR1 reads MDHEN; CDR2 reads SYDVKM. CDR3 length equals 15 residues. In DNA, the CDR3 is TGTGCCAGCAGAGTACACGGCGGGGGAGACAATGAGCAGTTCTTC. Protein sequence: CASRVHGGGDNEQFF.

This clonotype was observed a handful of times. V gene TRBV7-9 combines with J gene TRBJ2-1, with D possibly matching TRBD2 (5 bases). Trimming stripped 4 bases from V and 8 bases from J, with 15 bases between. The germline V gene has CDR1 SEHNR and CDR2 FQNEAQ (reference sequence). The length of the CDR3 is 14 residues. Written as DNA, the CDR3 is TGTGCCAGCAGCTCGGGAAAGGGATCAGATGAGCAGTTCTTC. This gives the protein CASSSGKGSDEQFF.

V and J are TRBV5-5 and TRBJ2-1; D not certain. Trimming pared 0 bases from V and 7 bases from J, leaving 8 bases between. The CDR3 runs 13 residues. Germline V gene data show CDR1 as SGHKS and CDR2 as YYEKEE (reference sequence). CDR3 loop: CASSLDLGNEQFF. The CDR3 DNA follows: TGTGCCAGCAGCTTGGACTTGGGGAATGAGCAGTTCTTC.